This TCR beta chain was sequenced in a study of blood T cell repertoires in COVID-19. The overall study: T cells, B-cell-depleted T cells, or PBMCs provided the cDNA or gDNA that served as material.

Some clones are missing from TCRdb's copy, which holds only in-frame ones; the method was immunoSEQ multiplex PCR. Of roughly 350,000 clones listed, approximately 91% are singletons. This CDR3 is built from 15 residues. CDR1 and CDR2 (germline): SGDLS, YYNGEE. Trimming removed 0 bases at V and 0 bases at J, with 9 bases between. As to this clone: In the same sample, other DNA sequences code for this CDR3.

Sequencing was done on a sample of peripheral blood. This clonotype was sampled from a woman in her sixties or seventies with COVID-19, enrolled during active disease. The J gene is TRBJ1-2, the V gene TRBV9; D unclear. CDR3 coding DNA: TGTGCCAGCAGCGTAGGAACAGTTGCTAACTATGGCTACACCTTC. Translation gives CASSVGTVANYGYTF.